This TCR beta chain came from a study of immune aging and cytomegalovirus after organ transplant (dated by TCRdb to about 2021). A note on the overall study: Three-drug immunosuppression with prednisone, tacrolimus, and mycophenolate was given to all transplant recipients.

CDR1 and CDR2, per the germline V gene (reference sequence), are LNHDA and SQIVND. V gives up 4 bases and J gives up 0 bases, and the segment between their germline ends measures 19 bases. The CDR3 sequence holds 19 residues, the cysteine and phenylalanine included. Only the CDR3 region is kept as DNA, spanning 57 bases read in frame from base 1. On the study overall, not on this receptor specifically: Since the sequencing data did not include a CD57 measurement, a conservative gene-based definition of aging was used in its place. Large clones contained a bigger proportion of TEMRA cells, and over time the seven largest clones (approximately 2,000 cells) picked up aged and TEMRA cells and lost TCM cells. Post-transplant increases in aged-phenotype cells were observed regardless of clone size, following viremia and occurring earlier in large clones (days 200-264) than in small clones.

Notes on this clonotype: Its cognate antigen has yet to be identified. No much larger clone is present one base from it, and per-base qualities are unavailable.

The time point tag for this specimen amounts to: five sample-tagged time points from pre-transplant (day -1) to day 368 post-transplant, pooled. Thawed PBMC were stimulated for around 13 hours with a CMV IE-1 overlapping peptide library without transport inhibitors. After thawing, cells rested overnight before stimulation in R10 medium with CD28/CD49d costimulation. The IE-1 peptide library was made up of 15-amino-acid peptides with 11-amino-acid overlaps. Samples from each time point were barcoded using BD Single-Cell Multiplexing Kit Sample Tags, then pooled and stained with sorting antibodies plus oligo-conjugated anti-CD45RA. A BD FACSAria III was used to sort CMV-responsive CD8+CD137+ and CD4+CD154+ T cells at 4-way purity. EDTA vacutainers were used to collect blood, which was then processed with a Ficoll gradient within 1-24 hours. Libraries were built with single-cell sequencing. Sequencing relied on an Illumina NovaSeq 6000. The BD Rhapsody Targeted mRNA and AbSeq Reagent Kit was used in a microwell format for cell capture and library preparation. Libraries were prepared to cover TCR, sample tags, AbSeq, and targeted mRNA from the Human T-Cell Expression Panel plus custom TOX and TOX2 primers. Sequencing of the libraries was done on an Illumina NovaSeq. In the original analysis: The analysis covered about 10,000 cells in total, of which 7,000 to 8,500 were CD8 T cells and around 4,500 were CD8 T cells with an identifiable TCR CDR3. The BD Rhapsody Targeted Analysis Pipeline, including V(D)J processing, was run on the Seven Bridges Genomics platform to process the raw data. Quality control, Sample Tag demultiplexing with Lex-BDSMK, clone identification with VDJ Explorer, and Seurat clustering were performed in SeqGeq 1.6.0. Clones making up <1% of CD8 T cells were classified as non-expanded, and clones making up >2.5% of the sample were classified as clonal expansions. The raw public reads went through TCRdb reprocessing: fastp at Q25, MiXCR clone calling, in-frame beta chains kept. Each record represents a unique CDR3 protein, reported with the most common genes and DNA among its rows. The V and J calls and clone size are TCRdb's, not the authors'. This sample is represented by 20,000 to 25,000 distinct CDR3 sequences; just over 35% of them were singletons. About 25% of the sample rests with the top ten.

The V and J genes are TRBV19 and TRBJ2-6, and possibly TRBD2, on 6 matching bases. The source is a female donor who had a heart transplant and CMV viremia. Material: CMV peptide-activated CD4+ and CD8+ T cells sorted from blood, obtained at five time points, pooled. The cell subset or site label corresponds to: sorted CD8+CD137+ and CD4+CD154+ T cells after less than 15 h CMV IE-1 peptide stimulation. The bases are TGTGCCAGTAGTAGTAAGAGGGTCCGGGGGAGCTCTGGGGCCAACGTCCTGACTTTC. It codes for CASSSKRVRGSSGANVLTF.